This T cell receptor beta chain was identified in a study of blood T cell repertoires in COVID-19. Across the whole study: Acute and convalescent COVID-19 specimens originated in the United States, Italy and Spain. PBMCs, B-cell-depleted T cells, or T cells were the source of the cDNA or gDNA that made up the material.

The CDR3 sequence is 15 residues long. Germline assignment: CDR1 SGHKS and CDR2 YYEKEE (reference sequence). Between the trimmed V and J ends, which lost 3 bases and 0 bases, there was a span of 7 bases. Authors' methods: Reference gene primer amplification gave estimated nucleated cell counts. TCRdb keeps only in-frame clones here, not all; method: immunoSEQ multiplex PCR. That table gives V, J and clone size, and the DNA gave D and trimming. The sample lists 100,000 to 150,000 clones; 70% to 80% were seen once. The chain recombines TRBV5-5 with TRBJ2-6; D unclear. This TCR came from a man aged 40-49 years with active or convalescent COVID-19. Sequencing was carried out using peripheral blood. The CDR3 loop is CASSSHSSGANVLTF. DNA of the CDR3: TGTGCCAGCAGCTCCCACAGCTCTGGGGCCAACGTCCTGACTTTC.